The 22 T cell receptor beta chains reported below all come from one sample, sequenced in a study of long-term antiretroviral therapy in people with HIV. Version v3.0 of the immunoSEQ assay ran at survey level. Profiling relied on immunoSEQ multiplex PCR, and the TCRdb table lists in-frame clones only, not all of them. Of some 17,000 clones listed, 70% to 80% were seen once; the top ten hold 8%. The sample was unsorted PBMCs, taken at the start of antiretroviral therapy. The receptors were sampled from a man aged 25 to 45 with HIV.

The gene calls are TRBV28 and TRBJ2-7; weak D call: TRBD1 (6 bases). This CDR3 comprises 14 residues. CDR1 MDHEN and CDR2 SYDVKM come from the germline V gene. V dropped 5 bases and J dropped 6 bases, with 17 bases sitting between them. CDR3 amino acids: CASSPRDKSGEQYF. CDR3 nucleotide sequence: TGTGCCAGCAGTCCCCGGGACAAAAGTGGCGAGCAGTACTTC.

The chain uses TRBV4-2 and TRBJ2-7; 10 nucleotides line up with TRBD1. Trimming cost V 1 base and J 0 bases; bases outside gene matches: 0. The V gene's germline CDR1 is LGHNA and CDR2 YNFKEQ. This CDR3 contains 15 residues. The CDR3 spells CASSQGTGGSYEQYF. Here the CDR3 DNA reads TGTGCCAGCAGCCAAGGGACAGGGGGCTCCTACGAGCAGTACTTC.

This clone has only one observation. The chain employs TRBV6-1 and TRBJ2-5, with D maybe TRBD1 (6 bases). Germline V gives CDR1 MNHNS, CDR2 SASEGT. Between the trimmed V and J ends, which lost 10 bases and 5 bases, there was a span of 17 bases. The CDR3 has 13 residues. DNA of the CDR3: TGTGCCATCAGGACTGGGGGCATGGAGACCCAGTACTTC. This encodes CAIRTGGMETQYF.

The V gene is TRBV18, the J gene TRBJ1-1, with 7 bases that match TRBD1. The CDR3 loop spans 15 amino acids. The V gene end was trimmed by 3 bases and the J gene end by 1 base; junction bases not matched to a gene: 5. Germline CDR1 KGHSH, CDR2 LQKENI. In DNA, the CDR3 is TGTGCCAGCTCACCCAAGACAGGGACGAACACTGAAGCTTTCTTT. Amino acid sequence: CASSPKTGTNTEAFF.

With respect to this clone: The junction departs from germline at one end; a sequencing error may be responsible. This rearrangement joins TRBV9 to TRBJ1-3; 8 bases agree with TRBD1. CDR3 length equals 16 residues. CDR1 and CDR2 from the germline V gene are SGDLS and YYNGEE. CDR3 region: CASSAGTGQTGNTIYF. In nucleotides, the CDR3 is TGTGCCAGCAGCGCGGGGACAGGACAAACTGGTAACACCATATATTTT.

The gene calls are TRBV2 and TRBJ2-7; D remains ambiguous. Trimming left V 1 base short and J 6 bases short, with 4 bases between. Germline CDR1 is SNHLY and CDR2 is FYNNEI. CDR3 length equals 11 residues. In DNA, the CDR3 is TGTGCCAGCAGTGAAGAGGTCGAGCAGTACTTC. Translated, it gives CASSEEVEQYF.

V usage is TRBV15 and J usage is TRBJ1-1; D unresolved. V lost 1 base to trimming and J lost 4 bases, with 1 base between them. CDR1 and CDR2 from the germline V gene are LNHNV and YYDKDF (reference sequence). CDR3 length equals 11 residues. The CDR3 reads CATSRGTEAFF. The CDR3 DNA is TGTGCCACCAGCAGAGGCACTGAAGCTTTCTTT.

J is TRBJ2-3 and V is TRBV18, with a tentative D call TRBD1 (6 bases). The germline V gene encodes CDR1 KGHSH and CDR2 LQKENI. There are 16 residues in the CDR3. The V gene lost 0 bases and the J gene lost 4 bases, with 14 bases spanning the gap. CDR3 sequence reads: CASSPPVRGGADTQYF. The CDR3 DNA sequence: TGTGCCAGCTCACCACCGGTCAGGGGTGGCGCAGATACGCAGTATTTT.

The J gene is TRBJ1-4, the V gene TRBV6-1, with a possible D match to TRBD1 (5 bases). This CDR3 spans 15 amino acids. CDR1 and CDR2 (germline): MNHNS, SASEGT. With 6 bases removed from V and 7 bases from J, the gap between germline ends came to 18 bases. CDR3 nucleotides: TGTGCCAGCAGAGCGGGACCTAACACGTTTGAAAAACTGTTTTTT. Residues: CASRAGPNTFEKLFF.

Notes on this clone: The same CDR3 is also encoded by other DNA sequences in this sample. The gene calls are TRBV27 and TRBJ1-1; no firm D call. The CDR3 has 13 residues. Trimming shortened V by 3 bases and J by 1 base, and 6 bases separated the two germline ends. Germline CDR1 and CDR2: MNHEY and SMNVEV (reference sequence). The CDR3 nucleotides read TGTGCCAGCAGTTTTCGGAGGAACACTGAAGCTTTCTTT. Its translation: CASSFRRNTEAFF.

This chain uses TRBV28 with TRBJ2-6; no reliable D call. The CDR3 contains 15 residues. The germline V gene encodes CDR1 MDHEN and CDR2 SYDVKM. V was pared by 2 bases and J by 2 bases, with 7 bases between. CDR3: CASSLTVTGANVLTF. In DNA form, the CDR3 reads TGTGCCAGCAGTTTAACGGTAACTGGGGCCAACGTCCTGACTTTC.

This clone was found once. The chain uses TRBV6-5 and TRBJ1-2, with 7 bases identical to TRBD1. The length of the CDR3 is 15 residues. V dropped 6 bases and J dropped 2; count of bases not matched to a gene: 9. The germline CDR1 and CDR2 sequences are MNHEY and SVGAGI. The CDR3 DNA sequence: TGTGCCAGCAGGGGGGACAGAATATTCAACTATGGCTACACCTTC. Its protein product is CASRGDRIFNYGYTF.

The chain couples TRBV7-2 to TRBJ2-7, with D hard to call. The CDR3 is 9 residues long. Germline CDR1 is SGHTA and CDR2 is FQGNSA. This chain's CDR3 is CARAYEQYF. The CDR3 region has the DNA TGTGCAAGGGCCTACGAGCAGTACTTC.

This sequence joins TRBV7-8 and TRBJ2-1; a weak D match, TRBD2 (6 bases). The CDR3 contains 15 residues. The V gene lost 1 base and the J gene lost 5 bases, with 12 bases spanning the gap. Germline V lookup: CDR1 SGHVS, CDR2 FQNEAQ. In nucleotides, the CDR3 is TGTGCCAGCAGCTTAGTAACCGGGACTCACAATGAGCAGTTCTTC. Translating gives CASSLVTGTHNEQFF.

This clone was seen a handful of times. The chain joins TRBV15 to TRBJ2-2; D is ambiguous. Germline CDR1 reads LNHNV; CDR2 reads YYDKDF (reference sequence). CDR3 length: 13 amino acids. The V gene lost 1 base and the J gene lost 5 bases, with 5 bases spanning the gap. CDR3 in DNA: TGTGCCACCAGCAGAGTAGGGACCGGGGAGCTGTTTTTT. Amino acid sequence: CATSRVGTGELFF.

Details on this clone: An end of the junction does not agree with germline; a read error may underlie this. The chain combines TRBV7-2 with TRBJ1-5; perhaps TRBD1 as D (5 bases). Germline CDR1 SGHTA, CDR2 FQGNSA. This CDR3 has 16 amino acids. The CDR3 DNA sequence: TGTGCCAGCAGTTTAGGGACCTTCCCCGTCAATCAGCCCCAGCATTTT. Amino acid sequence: CASSLGTFPVNQPQHF.

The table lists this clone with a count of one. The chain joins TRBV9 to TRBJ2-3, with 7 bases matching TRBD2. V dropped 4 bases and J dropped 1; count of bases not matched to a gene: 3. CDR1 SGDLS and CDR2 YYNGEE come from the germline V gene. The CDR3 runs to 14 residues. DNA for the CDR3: TGTGCCAGCAGCCCAAGCGGGGGCACAGATACGCAGTATTTT. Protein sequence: CASSPSGGTDTQYF.

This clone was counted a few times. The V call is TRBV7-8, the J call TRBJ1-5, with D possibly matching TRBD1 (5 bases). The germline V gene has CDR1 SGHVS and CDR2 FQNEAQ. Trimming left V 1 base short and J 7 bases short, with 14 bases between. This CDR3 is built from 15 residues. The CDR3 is CASSLDEQGFQPQHF. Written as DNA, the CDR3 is TGTGCCAGCAGCTTAGACGAGCAGGGATTCCAGCCCCAGCATTTT.

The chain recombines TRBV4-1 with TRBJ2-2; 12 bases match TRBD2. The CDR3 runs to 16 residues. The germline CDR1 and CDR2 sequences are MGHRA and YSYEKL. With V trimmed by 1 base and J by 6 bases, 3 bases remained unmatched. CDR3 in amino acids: CASSQGPSGRAGELFF. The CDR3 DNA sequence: TGCGCCAGCAGCCAAGGCCCTAGCGGGAGGGCCGGGGAGCTGTTTTTT.

In DNA, the CDR3 is TGTGCCACCGAACCGACTCTGACAGGGAGCCAAGAGACCCAGTACTTC. This sequence encodes CATEPTLTGSQETQYF. The J gene is TRBJ2-5, the V gene TRBV7-6; the match to TRBD1 covers 7 bases. V shed 10 bases and J 1 base; nucleotides not matched to a gene: 15. This CDR3 comprises 16 residues. Per the germline V gene, CDR1 is SGHVS and CDR2 is FNYEAQ.

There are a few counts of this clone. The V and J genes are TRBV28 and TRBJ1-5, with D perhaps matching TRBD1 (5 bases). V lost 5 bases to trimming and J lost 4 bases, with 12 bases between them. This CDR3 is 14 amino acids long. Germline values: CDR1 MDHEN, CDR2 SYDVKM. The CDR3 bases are TGTGCCAGCAGTCCAATGACAGATAATCAGCCCCAGCATTTT. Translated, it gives CASSPMTDNQPQHF.

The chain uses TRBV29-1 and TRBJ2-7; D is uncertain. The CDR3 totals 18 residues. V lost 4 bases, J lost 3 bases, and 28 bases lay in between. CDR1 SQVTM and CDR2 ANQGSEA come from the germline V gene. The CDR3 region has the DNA TGCAGCGTTGTACCCGTCCTCTCAGGCACCTACCGAGTCTACGAGCAGTACTTC. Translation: CSVVPVLSGTYRVYEQYF.